A selection of T cell receptor beta chains follows, all from one sample in a study of identifying expanded T cells in peripheral blood. The table came from immunoSEQ multiplex PCR; TCRdb's copy has only in-frame clones and leaves some out. The sample comprises over 90,000 clones, over 75% of which are singletons, and 5.5% to 6% rests with the top ten. Sequencing was done on a sample of blood. The receptors were gathered from a person between 18 and 70 years old in good health. Both conserved end residues are part of each CDR3. A D gene is named only where the DNA matches it firmly. Only some rows state a clone size, as once, few, many or a class for expanded clones.

j_call: TRBJ1-6; d_call: .; clone_size: .; v_call: TRBV11-2; cdr3_nt: TGTGCCAGCAGCTTAGGAACAGGCCGCTCCTATAATTCACCCCTCCACTTT; cdr3_aa: CASSLGTGRSYNSPLHF
j_call: TRBJ2-7; d_call: TRBD1; clone_size: .; v_call: TRBV15; cdr3_nt: TGTGCCACCAGCAGAGATCTCGGACAGGGGGCTTCCTACGAGCAGTACTTC; cdr3_aa: CATSRDLGQGASYEQYF
j_call: TRBJ2-3; d_call: .; clone_size: once; v_call: TRBV19; cdr3_nt: TGTGCCAGTAGTACGTCAGGGCTCACAGATACGCAGTATTTT; cdr3_aa: CASSTSGLTDTQYF
j_call: TRBJ1-2; d_call: .; clone_size: .; v_call: TRBV6-1; cdr3_nt: TGTGCCAGCAGTGAAACGGCGGGAGGGAACGGCTATGGCTACACCTTC; cdr3_aa: CASSETAGGNGYGYTF
j_call: TRBJ1-3; d_call: TRBD1; clone_size: .; v_call: TRBV19; cdr3_nt: TGTGCCAGTAGTATCGTCTGGGGACAGACTAGAAACACCATATATTTT; cdr3_aa: CASSIVWGQTRNTIYF
j_call: TRBJ2-2; d_call: TRBD1; clone_size: .; v_call: TRBV5-1; cdr3_nt: TGCGCCAGCACCCCACAGGGGGGTTCCACCGGGGAGCTGTTTTTT; cdr3_aa: CASTPQGGSTGELFF
j_call: TRBJ1-2; d_call: .; clone_size: .; v_call: TRBV18; cdr3_nt: TGTGCCAGCTCACCAGAACAGGGACATGGCTACACCTTC; cdr3_aa: CASSPEQGHGYTF
j_call: TRBJ1-5; d_call: .; clone_size: once; v_call: TRBV7-4; cdr3_nt: TGTGCCAGCAGCTGGACCAGGGTTAGCAATCAGCCCCAGCATTTT; cdr3_aa: CASSWTRVSNQPQHF
j_call: TRBJ1-2; d_call: .; clone_size: .; v_call: TRBV7-9; cdr3_nt: TGTGCCAGCAGGTTCAGGGATGTTGGCTACACCTTC; cdr3_aa: CASRFRDVGYTF
j_call: TRBJ2-7; d_call: .; clone_size: .; v_call: TRBV7-2; cdr3_nt: TGTGCCAGCAGCCTCCAAAACTACGAGCAGTACTTC; cdr3_aa: CASSLQNYEQYF
j_call: TRBJ2-1; d_call: .; clone_size: once; v_call: TRBV25-1; cdr3_nt: TGTGCCAGCAGTGAAGAAAGGCTGATGAACAATGAGCAGTTCTTC; cdr3_aa: CASSEERLMNNEQFF
j_call: TRBJ1-5; d_call: TRBD1; clone_size: few; v_call: TRBV4-1; cdr3_nt: TGCGCCAGCAGCCAAGATGGGACAGGGTACAATCAGCCCCAGCATTTT; cdr3_aa: CASSQDGTGYNQPQHF
j_call: TRBJ1-2; d_call: .; clone_size: .; v_call: TRBV7-9; cdr3_nt: TGTGCCAGCAGCTTATCAGGACCCGGGGGCTACACCTTC; cdr3_aa: CASSLSGPGGYTF
j_call: TRBJ2-1; d_call: .; clone_size: once; v_call: TRBV29-1; cdr3_nt: TGCAGCGCCGTACAGAGTCAAACGATTAATGAGCAGTTCTTC; cdr3_aa: CSAVQSQTINEQFF
j_call: TRBJ2-3; d_call: .; clone_size: once; v_call: TRBV5-1; cdr3_nt: TGCGCCAGCAGCTTGGATGTTTTATCTAGCACAGATACGCAGTATTTT; cdr3_aa: CASSLDVLSSTDTQYF
j_call: TRBJ2-7; d_call: .; clone_size: .; v_call: TRBV5-6; cdr3_nt: TGTGCCAGCAGCTTCTACAGATCCTACGAGCAGTACTTC; cdr3_aa: CASSFYRSYEQYF
j_call: TRBJ2-7; d_call: .; clone_size: .; v_call: TRBV30; cdr3_nt: TGTGCCTGGATCACCGGGACGGCTCCTCGGGAGCAGTACTTC; cdr3_aa: CAWITGTAPREQYF
j_call: TRBJ2-2; d_call: .; clone_size: .; v_call: TRBV7-9; cdr3_nt: TGTGCCAGCAGCTTGATCCGAGCGGGCGACACCGGGGAGCTGTTTTTT; cdr3_aa: CASSLIRAGDTGELFF
j_call: TRBJ2-2; d_call: .; clone_size: once; v_call: TRBV5-6; cdr3_nt: TGTGCCAGCAGCTTTTCGGGACAACTGTTTTTT; cdr3_aa: CASSFSGQLFF
j_call: TRBJ2-3; d_call: TRBD1; clone_size: .; v_call: TRBV7-8; cdr3_nt: TGTGCCAGCAGCCCCACGGACAGGGATAGCACAGATACGCAGTATTTT; cdr3_aa: CASSPTDRDSTDTQYF
j_call: TRBJ2-3; d_call: .; clone_size: .; v_call: TRBV19; cdr3_nt: TGTGCCAGTAGTATGAGAGGGCTGACAGATACGCAGTATTTT; cdr3_aa: CASSMRGLTDTQYF
j_call: TRBJ1-2; d_call: .; clone_size: .; v_call: TRBV6-6; cdr3_nt: TGTGCCAGCAAGCTTACAGCTAACTATGGCTACACCTTC; cdr3_aa: CASKLTANYGYTF
j_call: TRBJ1-5; d_call: .; clone_size: .; v_call: TRBV18; cdr3_nt: TGTGCCAGCTCATACAGGGTCAATCAGCCCCAGCATTTT; cdr3_aa: CASSYRVNQPQHF
j_call: TRBJ1-1; d_call: .; clone_size: .; v_call: TRBV7-9; cdr3_nt: TGTGCCAGCAGCTTAGGGGGGCGGATAGTTGAAGCTTTCTTT; cdr3_aa: CASSLGGRIVEAFF
j_call: TRBJ2-5; d_call: .; clone_size: .; v_call: TRBV2; cdr3_nt: TGTGCCAGCAGTGAAGCTGGGGGGGAGACCCAGTACTTC; cdr3_aa: CASSEAGGETQYF
j_call: TRBJ1-1; d_call: .; clone_size: many; v_call: TRBV27; cdr3_nt: TGTGCCAGCAGTCGCCCGGATGGCACTGAAGCTTTCTTT; cdr3_aa: CASSRPDGTEAFF
j_call: TRBJ1-3; d_call: .; clone_size: .; v_call: TRBV9; cdr3_nt: TGTGCCAGCAGCCCGCAAAATAGTCGGAACACCATATATTTT; cdr3_aa: CASSPQNSRNTIYF
j_call: TRBJ1-1; d_call: TRBD1; clone_size: .; v_call: TRBV2; cdr3_nt: TGTGCCAGCAGTGAAACAGGGGGCGCGGGCACTGAAGCTTTCTTT; cdr3_aa: CASSETGGAGTEAFF
j_call: TRBJ2-7; d_call: .; clone_size: few; v_call: TRBV18; cdr3_nt: TGTGCCAGCTCACCAATCGGGACACCCTCCTACGAGCAGTACTTC; cdr3_aa: CASSPIGTPSYEQYF
j_call: TRBJ2-1; d_call: TRBD1; clone_size: .; v_call: TRBV4-1; cdr3_nt: TGCGCCAGCAGCCAGTCTCCGGGACAGTCTAGAGATGAGCAGTTCTTC; cdr3_aa: CASSQSPGQSRDEQFF
j_call: TRBJ1-1; d_call: .; clone_size: .; v_call: TRBV7-8; cdr3_nt: TGTGCCAGCAGCTTAGGTCACGGGCCGAATAAGGGAACTGAAGCTTTCTTT; cdr3_aa: CASSLGHGPNKGTEAFF
j_call: TRBJ1-5; d_call: .; clone_size: .; v_call: TRBV28; cdr3_nt: TGTGCCAGCAGCCCGAGGGCAGATCAGCCCCAGCATTTT; cdr3_aa: CASSPRADQPQHF
j_call: TRBJ1-5; d_call: .; clone_size: .; v_call: TRBV27; cdr3_nt: TGTGCCAGCAGCCCGGGACTCCGGTGGTGGCCCCAGCATTTT; cdr3_aa: CASSPGLRWWPQHF
j_call: TRBJ1-5; d_call: TRBD1; clone_size: .; v_call: TRBV4-1; cdr3_nt: TGCGCCAGCAGCCCCCGGACAGGGGGCATCGTCAATCAGCCCCAGCATTTT; cdr3_aa: CASSPRTGGIVNQPQHF
j_call: TRBJ1-1; d_call: .; clone_size: .; v_call: TRBV10-3; cdr3_nt: TGTGCCAGCTACCCCAGTTCCGGGGGGACTGAAGCTTTCTTT; cdr3_aa: CASYPSSGGTEAFF
j_call: TRBJ2-1; d_call: .; clone_size: .; v_call: TRBV4-1; cdr3_nt: TGCGCCAGCAGCCAGAGGACGTTGACTGACTCCTACAATGAGCAGTTCTTC; cdr3_aa: CASSQRTLTDSYNEQFF
j_call: TRBJ1-3; d_call: .; clone_size: .; v_call: TRBV7-9; cdr3_nt: TGTGCCAGCAGCTACCTCCCAGGACCTAACTCTGGAAACACCATATATTTT; cdr3_aa: CASSYLPGPNSGNTIYF
j_call: TRBJ1-4; d_call: TRBD1; clone_size: few; v_call: TRBV19; cdr3_nt: TGTGCCAGTAGTATCGCAGGGGGCGCAGAGGAAAAACTGTTTTTT; cdr3_aa: CASSIAGGAEEKLFF